This TCR beta chain was recovered during a study of shared clonotypes between healthy human individuals. Trimming removed 0 bases at V and 5 bases at J, with 8 bases between. The CDR3 sequence is 13 residues long. CDR1 is SEHNR and CDR2 is FQNEAQ in the germline V gene (reference sequence). Evenly divided among several immunoSEQ plates was the genomic DNA of each subset. DNA input for the unsorted PBMC replicate PCRs was around 0.3 ug, 25,000 to 30,000 T cell genomes. In the original analysis: Sequence data from immunoSEQ were junction-only and lacked quality scores; consequently, filtering differed. The data were produced by immunoSEQ multiplex PCR, yet TCRdb's version contains in-frame clones alone and is incomplete. V and J calls and clone size follow that table, whereas D and trimming were derived from the DNA. The sample lists 450,000 to 550,000 clones, 79% occurring once.

Input material: PBMCs. The genes are TRBV7-9 and TRBJ2-7; D is perhaps TRBD2 (6 bases). This sequence was found in a middle-aged woman in good health. Some clones in this sample may be carry-over from other donors' samples. CDR3 residues: CASSLARGNEQYF. CDR3 nucleotides: TGTGCCAGCAGCTTAGCGCGCGGGAACGAGCAGTACTTC. The full variable domain, rest sourced from reference TRBV7-9 and TRBJ2-7, is DTGVSQNPRHKITKRGQNVTFRCDPISEHNRLYWYRQTLGQGPEFLTYFQNEAQLEKSRLLSDRFSAERPKGSFSTLEIQRTEQGDSAMYLCASSLARGNEQYFGPGTRLTVT.